A selection of T cell receptor beta chains follows, all from one sample in a study of metastatic and nonmetastatic thyroid tumors. TCRdb used MiXCR to call clones anew from the PCR reads. The profile shows some 30,000 clones, just under 30% of them singletons. Sequencing was carried out using blood. These receptors were collected from a female donor with papillary thyroid cancer or a benign thyroid nodule (not recorded which). Some clones in this sample may be carry-over from other donors' samples. Each CDR3 is given with its conserved first and last residue. A D gene is named only where the DNA matches it firmly. Clone size appears in some rows only: once, few, many, or a class for an expanded clone.

d_call	j_call	v_call	clone_size	cdr3_nt	cdr3_aa
TRBD1	TRBJ1-5	TRBV7-2	-	TGTGCCAGCGGACGACAGGGTAGCAATCAGCCCCAGCATTTT	CASGRQGSNQPQHF
TRBD1	TRBJ2-3	TRBV5-1	-	TGCGCCAGCAGCTTTGACAGGGGATTCGTCTATACGCAGTATTTT	CASSFDRGFVYTQYF
-	TRBJ2-2	TRBV7-3	-	TGTGCCAGCAGCCCGATGACAGGCGGGAACACCGGGGAGCTGTTTTTT	CASSPMTGGNTGELFF
-	TRBJ2-3	TRBV20-1	-	TGCAGTGCTACGGAATCTAGCCTCCTTAGCACAGATACGCAGTATTTT	CSATESSLLSTDTQYF
-	TRBJ1-2	TRBV11-2	-	TGTGCCAGCAGCTTAGATGTTGGGGGTCTCCCTGGGGATGGCTACACCTTC	CASSLDVGGLPGDGYTF
-	TRBJ1-1	TRBV5-1	once	TGCGCCAGCAGCTTGGCGAGGGGGTTGGACACTGAAGCTTTCTTT	CASSLARGLDTEAFF
-	TRBJ1-6	TRBV28	-	TGTGCCAGCAAAGGCTCCTTAAATAATTCACCCCTCCACTTT	CASKGSLNNSPLHF
-	TRBJ2-7	TRBV20-1	many	TGCAGTGCTTCCCAGGTCTACGAGCAGTACTTC	CSASQVYEQYF
-	TRBJ1-1	TRBV6-1	few	TGTGCCAGCATTGCAGGGGTGAAGAACACTGAAGCTTTCTTT	CASIAGVKNTEAFF
-	TRBJ2-2	TRBV3-1	-	TGTGCCAGCAGCCAGAGTGCCGGGGAGCTGTTTTTT	CASSQSAGELFF
TRBD1	TRBJ1-4	TRBV30	-	TGTGCCTGGAGTGTACAGGGGACTAATGAAAAACTGTTTTTT	CAWSVQGTNEKLFF
-	TRBJ2-2	TRBV6-1	-	TGTGCCAGCACCAACACCGGGGAGCTGTTTTTT	CASTNTGELFF
TRBD1	TRBJ1-6	TRBV11-2	-	TGTGCTAGCAGCCCCTCCGGGACAGGTAGTTTCACCTATAATTCACCCCTCCACTTT	CASSPSGTGSFTYNSPLHF
TRBD2	TRBJ2-5	TRBV6-1	few	TGTGCCAGCAGACGACTAGCGGCGATACAAGAGACCCAGTACTTC	CASRRLAAIQETQYF
-	TRBJ1-5	TRBV6-2/TRBV6-3	-	TGTGCCAGCAGCCTAAGTAATCAGCCCCAGCATTTT	CASSLSNQPQHF
-	TRBJ1-6	TRBV27	few	TGTGCCCAGCGCCGCTCCCCCTTT	CAQRRSPF
-	TRBJ1-1	TRBV11-2	many	TGTGCCAGCAGCTTAGGTTCCCAGTCTGAAGCTTTCTTT	CASSLGSQSEAFF
TRBD1	TRBJ2-2	TRBV6-1	few	TGTGCCAGCAGCCACAGGGGGCAAGAGGCCGGGGAGCTGTTTTTT	CASSHRGQEAGELFF
TRBD2	TRBJ2-1	TRBV4-2	-	TGTGCCAGCAGCCAAGGGGAGGTAGCGGGCTACAATGAGCAGTTCTTC	CASSQGEVAGYNEQFF
TRBD1	TRBJ1-2	TRBV6-1	few	TGTGCCAGCAGACAGGGGGTCCTAAGCTATGGCTACACCTTC	CASRQGVLSYGYTF
TRBD2	TRBJ2-1	TRBV20-1	few	TGCAGTGCCTTCAGCGGGAGAGTCCTCCATGAGCAGTTCTTC	CSAFSGRVLHEQFF
TRBD2	TRBJ2-7	TRBV28	-	TGTGCCAGCAGTCCCCGACCCAGGAACGGGAGGCCCCTTGGGGAGCAGTACTTC	CASSPRPRNGRPLGEQYF
TRBD2	TRBJ2-2	TRBV5-1	-	TGCGCCAGCAGCTTCATAGCGGGGGGGCCGAACACCGGGGAGCTGTTTTTT	CASSFIAGGPNTGELFF
TRBD2	TRBJ2-1	TRBV11-3	many	TGTGCCAGCAGCTTAGGGGTTAGCGGGGGGGCTGTGAACAATGAGCAGTTCTTC	CASSLGVSGGAVNNEQFF
-	TRBJ1-2	TRBV5-1	-	TGCGCCAGCAGCTTGGTTAGCCAGGTGAACTATGGCTACACCTTC	CASSLVSQVNYGYTF
-	TRBJ2-2	TRBV11-2	many	TGTGCCAGCAGCCCACGGGACACCAACGCGAACACCGGGGAGCTGTTTTTT	CASSPRDTNANTGELFF
-	TRBJ2-5	TRBV6-1	few	TGTGCCAGCAGTCGAAGTGACAGGACACTCCAAGAGACCCAGTACTTC	CASSRSDRTLQETQYF
-	TRBJ2-5	TRBV19	many	TGTGCCATAAAGGAGACCCAGTACTTC	CAIKETQYF
TRBD1	TRBJ1-2	TRBV20-1	-	TGCAGTGCTAGAGATTCCAGGGGGGTCTATGGCTACACCTTC	CSARDSRGVYGYTF
-	TRBJ2-3	TRBV5-1	-	TGCGCCAGCAGCTTGGGACAGGCCACAGATACGCAGTATTTT	CASSLGQATDTQYF
-	TRBJ2-1	TRBV28	medium-sized	TGTGCCAGCATTGGGGGACCCTACAATGAGCAGTTCTTC	CASIGGPYNEQFF
-	TRBJ1-3	TRBV30	-	TGTGCCTGGAGTGTATATCGGGGGGCTCGGAGTGCTTATGGAAACACCATATATTTT	CAWSVYRGARSAYGNTIYF
TRBD1	TRBJ1-1	TRBV6-1	-	TGTGCCAGCACAAAGACAGGGGGAATTGAAGCTTTCTTT	CASTKTGGIEAFF
TRBD1	TRBJ1-4	TRBV20-1	-	TGCAGTGCTCGCCTAATAGACAGGGTGCGTGAAAAACTGTTCTTT	CSARLIDRVREKLFF
-	TRBJ1-1	TRBV5-1	many	TGCGCCAGCAGCCCCCCGACCAGCGGGAACACTGAAGCTTTCTTT	CASSPPTSGNTEAFF
-	TRBJ1-3	TRBV20-1	many	TGCAGTGCTAGACCAACAGGGCCGGCGGACACCATATATTTT	CSARPTGPADTIYF
-	TRBJ2-5	TRBV19	-	TGTGCCAGTAGTCCCACGACCGACCGGGAAGAGGCCCAGTACTTC	CASSPTTDREEAQYF
TRBD1	TRBJ2-3	TRBV11-3	many	TGTGCCAGCTCCGGACGACAGGGCGGGGATACGCAGTATTTT	CASSGRQGGDTQYF
TRBD2	TRBJ2-1	TRBV25-1	medium-sized	TGTGCCAGCAGTGGGCTAGCGGGAGGAGCAGATGAGCAGTTCTTC	CASSGLAGGADEQFF
TRBD2	TRBJ2-7	TRBV6-1	medium-sized	TGTGCCAGCAGGGGCCTAAGCGGGAGACGGTACGAGCAGTACTTC	CASRGLSGRRYEQYF
-	TRBJ2-3	TRBV6-1	few	TGTGCCAGCAGAGTGACCGGCACAGATACGCATTATTTT	CASRVTGTDTHYF
TRBD2	TRBJ2-7	TRBV28	few	TGTGCCAGCAGCTATGGACTAGCGGGAGAGGCCGAGCAGTACTTC	CASSYGLAGEAEQYF
-	TRBJ1-3	TRBV7-2	many	TGTGCCAGCAGCTCCCGGTGGCTCCCTGGAAACACCATATATTTT	CASSSRWLPGNTIYF
TRBD1	TRBJ2-7	TRBV5-1	few	TGCGCCAGCAGGCAGGGGGCCGGGTACGAGCAGTACTTC	CASRQGAGYEQYF
-	TRBJ2-2	TRBV15	-	TGTGCCACCAGGCAAGCGGACGGGGAGCTGTTTTTT	CATRQADGELFF
TRBD2	TRBJ2-1	TRBV6-4	few	TGTGCCAGCAGTGACTCATCTAGCGGGAGGGATGAGCAGTTCTTC	CASSDSSSGRDEQFF
-	TRBJ1-1	TRBV6-1	few	TGTGCCAGCAGTGAGGGTGGGACAAAACTCGAAGCTTTCTTT	CASSEGGTKLEAFF
TRBD1	TRBJ2-7	TRBV12-5	medium-sized	TGTGCTAGTGGGGACAGGGAGGCCTACGAGCAGTACTTC	CASGDREAYEQYF
-	TRBJ2-2	TRBV20-1	-	TGCAGTGCTAGGTACCGGAGCACCGGGGAGCTGTTTTTT	CSARYRSTGELFF
-	TRBJ1-5	TRBV2	many	TGTGCCAGCAGTGAGACAGATAATAGCAATCAGCCCCAGCATTTT	CASSETDNSNQPQHF
-	TRBJ2-1	TRBV2	many	TGTGCCAGCAGTGAAGCGAGCGTAGGTGAGCAGTTCTTC	CASSEASVGEQFF
-	TRBJ2-1	TRBV6-5	many	TGTGCCAGCAGTTACTCGAGAGGGGATGAGCAGTTCTTC	CASSYSRGDEQFF
TRBD1	TRBJ1-1	TRBV3-1	-	TGTGCCAGCAGCCAAGGCCAGGGGGTAAACACTGAAGCTTTCTTT	CASSQGQGVNTEAFF
TRBD1	TRBJ1-5	TRBV6-2/TRBV6-3	medium-sized	TGTGCCAGCAGTGCCTTTGGGACAGGGGGCGTGTGGCAGCCCCAGCATTTT	CASSAFGTGGVWQPQHF
-	TRBJ2-3	TRBV5-1	many	TGCGCCAGCAGAACGAGACAGGCTGGCGCAGATACGCAGTATTTT	CASRTRQAGADTQYF
TRBD2	TRBJ2-5	TRBV15	few	TGTGCCACCAGCGGTGATAGACTAGCGGGAGTCCTTGAGACCCAGTACTTC	CATSGDRLAGVLETQYF
-	TRBJ2-2	TRBV9	-	TGTGCCAGCAGCCTAGCAGGACGTAACACCAGGGAGCTGTTTTTT	CASSLAGRNTRELFF